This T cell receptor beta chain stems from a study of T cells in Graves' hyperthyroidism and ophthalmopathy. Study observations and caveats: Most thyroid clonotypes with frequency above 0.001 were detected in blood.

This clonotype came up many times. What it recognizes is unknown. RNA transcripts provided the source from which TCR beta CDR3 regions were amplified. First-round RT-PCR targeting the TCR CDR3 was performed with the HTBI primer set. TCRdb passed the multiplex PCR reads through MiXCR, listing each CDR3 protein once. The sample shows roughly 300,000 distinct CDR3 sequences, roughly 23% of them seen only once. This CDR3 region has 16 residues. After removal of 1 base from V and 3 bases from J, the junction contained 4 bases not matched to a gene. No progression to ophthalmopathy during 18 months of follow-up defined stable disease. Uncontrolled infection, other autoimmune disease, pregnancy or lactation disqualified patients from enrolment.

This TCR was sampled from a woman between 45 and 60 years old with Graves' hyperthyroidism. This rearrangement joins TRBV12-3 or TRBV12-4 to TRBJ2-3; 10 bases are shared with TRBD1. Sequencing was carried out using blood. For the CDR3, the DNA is TGTGCCAGCAGTTTAGTTATGGGACAGGGGACAGATACGCAGTATTTT. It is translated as CASSLVMGQGTDTQYF.